Below, 27 T cell receptor beta chains from the same sample are listed, as sequenced in a study of cytomegalovirus exposure and HLA in healthy donors. It was with 60 Vbeta and 13 Jbeta primers that the PCR ran. Clones were read by immunoSEQ multiplex PCR, and TCRdb kept only the in-frame ones, dropping some. Altogether about 130,000 clones are present, about four fifths being singletons, with the ten largest covering around 5%. Sequencing used PBMCs. Every receptor here comes from a man between 25 and 39 years old in good health and CMV-seronegative.

On this clone: The junction departs from the called germline gene at one end, perhaps through a read error. The gene calls are TRBV5-6 and TRBJ1-2; no clear D gene. The germline CDR1 and CDR2 sequences are SGHDT and YYEEEE. The length of the CDR3 is 16 residues. The CDR3 loop reads CASSPGRADLDYAYTF. CDR3 bases: TGTGCCAGCAGCCCTGGGAGGGCCGATCTTGACTATGCCTACACCTTC.

The J gene is TRBJ1-5, the V gene TRBV10-1; 8 bases fit TRBD1. Germline CDR1 WNHNN, CDR2 SYGVQD (reference sequence). J lost 7 bases, V lost 5 bases, and 10 bases had no gene match. This CDR3 has 15 residues. The CDR3 is CASSYLDRARQPQHF. The CDR3, as DNA: TGCGCCAGCAGTTATTTGGACAGGGCACGGCAGCCCCAGCATTTT.

The table lists this clone with a count of one. V usage is TRBV7-9 and J usage is TRBJ2-1; 7 nucleotides agree with TRBD2. The germline CDR1 and CDR2 sequences are SEHNR and FQNEAQ (reference sequence). V shed 10 bases, J shed 7 bases, and the junction held 16 bases outside the gene matches. CDR3 length: 15 amino acids. The CDR3 DNA sequence: TGTGCCACCTCCCTTGTGGGAGGGCGGGAGAATGAGCAGTTCTTC. Translation: CATSLVGGRENEQFF. Combining the CDR3 with reference TRBV7-9 and TRBJ2-1 gives the whole variable domain DTGVSQNPRHKITKRGQNVTFRCDPISEHNRLYWYRQTLGQGPEFLTYFQNEAQLEKSRLLSDRFSAERPKGSFSTLEIQRTEQGDSAMYLCATSLVGGRENEQFFGPGTRLTVL.

The rearrangement joins TRBV6-6 to TRBJ2-3; 7 positions agree with TRBD1. The length of the CDR3 is 15 residues. J gave up 2 bases and V 1 base, and 3 bases lay outside the gene matches. Germline CDR1 MNHNY, CDR2 SVGAGI (reference sequence). CDR3 DNA: TGTGCCAGCAGTTACTGGGACAGAAACACAGATACGCAGTATTTT. Translation: CASSYWDRNTDTQYF.

This clone occurred a few times. The V call is TRBV5-5, the J call TRBJ1-2; 8 positions match TRBD1. The CDR3 spans 17 residues. V was pared by 1 base and J by 1 base, with 9 bases of the junction left unmatched. Germline lookup yields CDR1 SGHKS and CDR2 YYEKEE (reference sequence). CDR3 nucleotides: TGTGCCAGCAGCTTGACAGCCGTAACAGGGGGTAACTATGGCTACACCTTC. As protein: CASSLTAVTGGNYGYTF.

The chain has TRBV6-1 and TRBJ2-1; D unclear. This CDR3 spans 13 amino acids. Trimming took 2 bases from V and 9 from J, leaving 11 bases between them. Germline CDR1 reads MNHNS; CDR2 reads SASEGT. CDR3 coding DNA: TGTGCCAGCAGTGAACAACAGTTGCTTGAGCAGTTCTTC. This gives the protein CASSEQQLLEQFF.

This clone was observed a handful of times. This chain uses TRBV5-1 with TRBJ2-5, with TRBD2 as a possible D gene (5 bases). Matching the DNA end better, TRBJ2-7 makes the J call doubtful. In germline, CDR1 is SGHRS, CDR2 YFSETQ. The CDR3 contains 14 residues. CDR3 coding DNA: TGCGCCAGCAGCTCGGACTCGACTTCCTACGAGCAGTACTTC. This codes for CASSSDSTSYEQYF.

V is TRBV2 and J is TRBJ2-1; the D gene is possibly TRBD2 (6 bases). The length of the CDR3 is 14 residues. V lost 8 bases, J lost 6 bases, and 17 bases lay in between. CDR1 is SNHLY and CDR2 is FYNNEI in the germline V gene. The CDR3 spells CASGGTGLSNEQFF. The CDR3 coding sequence is TGTGCCAGCGGGGGGACGGGACTTTCCAATGAGCAGTTCTTC.

The V call is TRBV6-1, the J call TRBJ2-7, with D maybe TRBD1 (6 bases). Trimming cost V 8 bases and J 3 bases, with 20 bases left between them. Germline V CDR1 and CDR2: MNHNS, SASEGT. This CDR3 region has 15 residues. DNA for the CDR3: TGTGCCAGCTCTCACCCGGGGCCAGGGGTCTACGAGCAGTACTTC. This codes for CASSHPGPGVYEQYF.

The J gene is TRBJ2-5, the V gene TRBV7-9; TRBD2 aligns across 9 bases. Germline V gives CDR1 SEHNR, CDR2 FQNEAQ (reference sequence). Losses at the gene ends were 8 bases for V and 2 bases for J; bases not matched to a gene: 9. The CDR3 length is 15 residues. The CDR3 DNA reads TGTGCCAGCTCCGTTATAGCGGGGGCTCAAGAGACCCAGTACTTC. This encodes CASSVIAGAQETQYF.

The chain carries TRBV5-1 and TRBJ2-5; D remains ambiguous. The CDR3 is made up of 14 amino acids. Germline V lookup: CDR1 SGHRS, CDR2 YFSETQ. Trimming stripped 0 bases from V and 1 base from J, with 7 bases between. CDR3 nucleotide sequence: TGCGCCAGCAGCTTGGCCTGGAGCCAAGAGACCCAGTACTTC. Amino acids: CASSLAWSQETQYF. Supplemented by reference TRBV5-1 and TRBJ2-5, the full variable domain reads KAGVTQTPRYLIKTRGQQVTLSCSPISGHRSVSWYQQTPGQGLQFLFEYFSETQRNKGNFPGRFSGRQFSNSRSEMNVSTLELGDSALYLCASSLAWSQETQYFGPGTRLLVL.

This clone was detected a few times. The V gene is TRBV4-2, the J gene TRBJ1-2, with 7 nucleotides matching TRBD1. CDR3 size: 14 residues. The germline gives CDR1 LGHNA, CDR2 YNFKEQ. J lost 6 bases, V lost 0 bases, and 4 bases had no gene match. The CDR3 reads CASSQEDRNHGYTF. In DNA form, the CDR3 reads TGTGCCAGCAGCCAAGAGGACAGGAACCATGGCTACACCTTC.

The rearrangement uses TRBV28 and TRBJ2-7; 11 bases map to TRBD2. The CDR3 extends over 15 amino acids. Germline loops: CDR1 MDHEN, CDR2 SYDVKM. After removal of 2 bases from V and 4 bases from J, the junction contained 4 bases not matched to a gene. The CDR3 protein is CASSLIGLAGYEQYF. The CDR3 DNA sequence: TGTGCCAGCAGTTTAATAGGACTAGCGGGTTACGAGCAGTACTTC.

The chain is built from TRBV4-2 and TRBJ2-7; 7 bases are shared with TRBD1. The V gene end was trimmed by 6 bases and the J gene end by 1 base; junction bases not matched to a gene: 3. CDR3 length equals 13 residues. Germline CDR1 reads LGHNA; CDR2 reads YNFKEQ. The CDR3 reads CASSRDRSYEQYF. The CDR3 nucleotides read TGTGCCAGCAGTCGGGACAGATCCTACGAGCAGTACTTC.

This clone was recorded once. V usage is TRBV5-1 and J usage is TRBJ2-7; D may be TRBD2 (6 bases). V was trimmed by 6 bases and J by 0 bases, leaving 13 bases between them. CDR1 SGHRS and CDR2 YFSETQ come from the germline V gene. This CDR3 is 14 amino acids long. The CDR3 sequence is CASMLGGSSYEQYF. In DNA form, the CDR3 reads TGCGCCAGCATGTTGGGAGGCAGCTCCTACGAGCAGTACTTC.

The V gene is TRBV28, the J gene TRBJ1-3; D is unclear. The germline V gene has CDR1 MDHEN and CDR2 SYDVKM. The V and J ends lost 1 base and 4 bases respectively, with 5 bases between them. The CDR3 runs 13 residues. The CDR3 spells CASSLFRGNTIYF. In DNA form, the CDR3 reads TGTGCCAGCAGTTTATTCAGGGGAAACACCATATATTTT. The full variable domain, completed using reference TRBV28 and TRBJ1-3, is DVKVTQSSRYLVKRTGEKVFLECVQDMDHENMFWYRQDPGLGLRLIYFSYDVKMKEKGDIPEGYSVSREKKERFSLILESASTNQTSMYLCASSLFRGNTIYFGEGSWLTVV.

J is TRBJ2-7 and V is TRBV5-1, with a possible D match to TRBD2 (5 bases). Germline values: CDR1 SGHRS, CDR2 YFSETQ. V lost 3 bases and J lost 4, with 14 bases in between. The CDR3 consists of 14 residues. CDR3 sequence: CASSSKEDLYEQYF. The DNA of the CDR3 is TGCGCCAGCAGCTCTAAGGAGGACCTATACGAGCAGTACTTC.

The V and J genes are TRBV6-6 and TRBJ2-5; TRBD2 matches at 8 bases. Per germline, CDR1 MNHNY and CDR2 SVGAGI (reference sequence). Germline trimming cut 2 bases from V and 5 bases from J; bases unmatched to any gene: 7. This CDR3 spans 15 amino acids. In nucleotides, the CDR3 is TGTGCCAGCAGTTACGATGCGGGGGGCTGGGAGACCCAGTACTTC. Protein sequence: CASSYDAGGWETQYF.

The chain has TRBV30 and TRBJ2-5, with a tentative D call TRBD2 (6 bases). The CDR3 sequence is 13 residues long. Germline V CDR1 and CDR2: GTSNPN, SVGIG (reference sequence). The V gene lost 5 bases and the J gene lost 1 base, with 11 bases spanning the gap. Here the CDR3 DNA reads TGTGCCTGGGGGGGGACGACCCAAGAGACCCAGTACTTC. It specifies CAWGGTTQETQYF. The full variable domain, in which reference TRBV30 and TRBJ2-5 provide the parts outside the CDR3, is SQTIHQWPATLVQPVGSPLSLECTVEGTSNPNLYWYRQAAGRGLQLLFYSVGIGQISSEVPQNLSASRPQDRQFILSSKKLLLSDSGFYLCAWGGTTQETQYFGPGTRLLVL.

The J gene is TRBJ2-3, the V gene TRBV6-6; maybe TRBD1 (6 bases). Trimming took off 6 bases at V and 2 bases at J, with 12 bases between the two ends. This CDR3 is 14 amino acids long. Germline lookup yields CDR1 MNHNY and CDR2 SVGAGI (reference sequence). This chain's CDR3 is CASSRPGATDTQYF. For the CDR3, the DNA is TGTGCCAGCAGCCGTCCAGGGGCCACAGATACGCAGTATTTT.

Here the CDR3 DNA reads TGTGCCAGCAGCTTGGGTAGGGGCCAAGAGACCCAGTACTTC. As protein: CASSLGRGQETQYF. The chain carries TRBV5-6 and TRBJ2-5, with D perhaps matching TRBD1 (5 bases). V lost 0 bases to trimming and J lost 1 base, with 7 bases between them. This CDR3 comprises 14 residues. Germline-derived CDR1 and CDR2 are SGHDT and YYEEEE. Full variable domain (outside the CDR3, taken from reference TRBV5-6 and TRBJ2-5): DAGVTQSPTHLIKTRGQQVTLRCSPKSGHDTVSWYQQALGQGPQFIFQYYEEEERQRGNFPDRFSGHQFPNYSSELNVNALLLGDSALYLCASSLGRGQETQYFGPGTRLLVL.

The J gene is TRBJ2-7, the V gene TRBV5-1; the match to TRBD2 covers 8 bases. The CDR3 has 15 residues. The V gene end was trimmed by 5 bases and the J gene end by 0 bases; junction bases not matched to a gene: 7. Germline lookup yields CDR1 SGHRS and CDR2 YFSETQ. CDR3 residues: CASRVSSGSSYEQYF. The DNA of the CDR3 is TGCGCCAGCAGAGTTTCTAGCGGGTCCTCCTACGAGCAGTACTTC.

The chain carries TRBV13 and TRBJ2-2, with D unclear. CDR1 is PRHDT, CDR2 FYEKMQ, per germline (reference sequence). V was pared by 5 bases and J by 8 bases, with 9 bases between. The CDR3 totals 12 residues. In DNA form, the CDR3 reads TGTGCCAGCAGCCCGAGGAGTGGGGAGCTGTTTTTT. Encoded protein: CASSPRSGELFF.

DNA for the CDR3: TGTGCCAGCAGTGAAACAGACCAGAATCAGCCCCAGCATTTT. The encoded protein is CASSETDQNQPQHF. V and J are TRBV6-1 and TRBJ1-5; D gene uncertain. The CDR3 consists of 14 residues. Trimming took 2 bases from V and 4 from J, leaving 9 bases between them. Germline CDR1 MNHNS, CDR2 SASEGT.

Comment on this clone: Additional DNA sequences in this sample encode the identical CDR3. The chain uses TRBV5-1 and TRBJ2-3; 10 bases map to TRBD1. The length of the CDR3 is 15 residues. Germline assignment: CDR1 SGHRS and CDR2 YFSETQ. V dropped 4 bases and J dropped 1; count of bases not matched to a gene: 3. The CDR3 loop reads CASSPGTGGTDTQYF. The CDR3 coding sequence is TGCGCCAGCAGCCCCGGGACAGGGGGCACAGATACGCAGTATTTT.

This chain joins TRBV11-1 and TRBJ2-7; the match to TRBD2 covers 11 bases. Germline trimming cut 5 bases from V and 1 base from J; bases unmatched to any gene: 4. Germline V gene sequence: CDR1 SGHAT, CDR2 FQDESV (reference sequence). The CDR3 runs 15 residues. DNA for the CDR3: TGTGCCAGCAGCCCAAGGACTAGCGGGTCCTACGAGCAGTACTTC. It translates to CASSPRTSGSYEQYF.

Only a few counts were recorded for this clone. DNA of the CDR3: TGTGCCTGGAGTAAAGGGGGCGAGAAGATGAAGACCCAGTACTTC. Residues: CAWSKGGEKMKTQYF. This chain connects TRBV30 to TRBJ2-5, with TRBD1 matching 7 bases. CDR3 length: 15 residues. CDR1 and CDR2 from the germline V gene are GTSNPN and SVGIG (reference sequence). After removal of 2 bases from V and 6 bases from J, the junction contained 12 bases not matched to a gene.